The clone carrying this T cell receptor beta chain has a single count. Compared with germline, one end of the junction differs, possibly owing to a read error. TCRdb reanalysed the RT-PCR reads using MiXCR and keeps one entry per CDR3 protein. The repertoire holds 25,000 to 35,000 distinct CDR3 sequences, nearly 7% seen once, with approximately 35% in the top ten. These data are taken from a study of patients and donors after allogeneic stem cell transplantation. This sequence was found in a human donor who was either an allogeneic HSCT recipient or a stem cell or donor lymphocyte infusion donor (not recorded which). It is not recorded whose cells these are; they may come from a transplant donor. The source material was blood, either unsorted or a sorted T cell fraction (not recorded which).

In nucleotides, the CDR3 is TGTGCCAGCAGTTACTCGGTGGGGACGTACGAGCAGCACTTC. This encodes CASSYSVGTYEQHF. This sequence joins TRBV6-5 and TRBJ2-7; D tentatively fits TRBD1 or TRBD2 (5 bases each). Germline V CDR1 and CDR2: MNHEY, SVGAGI. CDR3 length: 14 amino acids.